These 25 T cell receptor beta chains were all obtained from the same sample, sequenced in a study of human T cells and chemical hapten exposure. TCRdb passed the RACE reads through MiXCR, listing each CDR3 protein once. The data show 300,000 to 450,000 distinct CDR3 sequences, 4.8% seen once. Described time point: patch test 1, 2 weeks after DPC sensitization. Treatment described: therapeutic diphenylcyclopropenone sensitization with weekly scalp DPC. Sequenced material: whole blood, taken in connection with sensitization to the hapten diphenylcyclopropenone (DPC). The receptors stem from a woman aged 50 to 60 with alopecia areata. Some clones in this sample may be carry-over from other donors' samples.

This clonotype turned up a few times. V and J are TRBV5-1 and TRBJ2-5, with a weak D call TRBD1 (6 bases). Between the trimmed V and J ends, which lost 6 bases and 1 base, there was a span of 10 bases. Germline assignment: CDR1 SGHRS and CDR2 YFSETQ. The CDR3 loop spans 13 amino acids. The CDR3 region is CASKRTVQETQYF. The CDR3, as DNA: TGCGCCAGCAAAAGGACAGTCCAAGAGACCCAGTACTTC.

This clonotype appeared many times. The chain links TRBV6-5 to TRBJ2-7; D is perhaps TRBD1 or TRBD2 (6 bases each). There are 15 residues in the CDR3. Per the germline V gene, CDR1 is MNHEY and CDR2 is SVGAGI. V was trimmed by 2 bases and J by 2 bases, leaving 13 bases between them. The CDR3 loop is CASSYKGGIAYEQYF. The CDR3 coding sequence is TGTGCCAGCAGTTACAAGGGGGGCATCGCCTACGAGCAGTACTTC.

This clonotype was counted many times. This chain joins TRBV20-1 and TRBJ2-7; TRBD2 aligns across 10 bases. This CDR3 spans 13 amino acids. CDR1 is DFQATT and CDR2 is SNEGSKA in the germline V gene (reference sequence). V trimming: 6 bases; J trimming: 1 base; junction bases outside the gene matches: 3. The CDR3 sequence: CSARTSGSYEQYF. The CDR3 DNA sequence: TGCAGTGCGAGGACTAGCGGATCCTACGAGCAGTACTTC.

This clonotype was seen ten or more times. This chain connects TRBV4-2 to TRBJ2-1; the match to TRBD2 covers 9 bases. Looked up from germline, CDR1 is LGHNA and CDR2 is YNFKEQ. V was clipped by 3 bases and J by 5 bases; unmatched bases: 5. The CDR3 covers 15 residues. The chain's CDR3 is CASSQFSGSDNEQFF. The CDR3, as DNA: TGTGCCAGCAGCCAGTTTAGCGGGAGTGACAATGAGCAGTTCTTC.

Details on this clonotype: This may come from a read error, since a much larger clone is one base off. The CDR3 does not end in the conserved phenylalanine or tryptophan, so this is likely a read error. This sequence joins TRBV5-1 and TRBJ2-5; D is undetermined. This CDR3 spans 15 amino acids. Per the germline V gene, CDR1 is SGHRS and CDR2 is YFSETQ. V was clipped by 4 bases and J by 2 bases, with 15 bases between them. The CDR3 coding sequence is TGCGCCAGCAGCGCCTACCCCGGGTTTCAAGAGACCCAGTACTTA. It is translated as CASSAYPGFQETQYL.

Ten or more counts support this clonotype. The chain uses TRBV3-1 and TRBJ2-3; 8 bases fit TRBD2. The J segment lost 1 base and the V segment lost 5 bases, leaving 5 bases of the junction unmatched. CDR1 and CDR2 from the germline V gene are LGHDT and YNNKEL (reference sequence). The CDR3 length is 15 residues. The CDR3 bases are TGTGCCAGCAGCTCGAGCGGGAGTCGCACAGATACGCAGTATTTT. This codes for CASSSSGSRTDTQYF.

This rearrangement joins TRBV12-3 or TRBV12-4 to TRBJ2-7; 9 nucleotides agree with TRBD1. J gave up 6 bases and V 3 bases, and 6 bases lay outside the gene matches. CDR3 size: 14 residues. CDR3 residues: CASSFGTGIVEQYF. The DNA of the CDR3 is TGTGCCAGCAGTTTCGGGACAGGGATCGTCGAGCAGTACTTC.

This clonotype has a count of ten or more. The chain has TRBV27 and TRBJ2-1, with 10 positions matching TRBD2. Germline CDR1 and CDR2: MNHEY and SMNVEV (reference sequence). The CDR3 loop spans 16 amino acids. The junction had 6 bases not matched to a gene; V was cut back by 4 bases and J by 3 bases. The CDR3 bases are TGTGCCAGCAGTTCCCTTACTAGCGGGGTCTACAATGAGCAGTTCTTC. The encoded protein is CASSSLTSGVYNEQFF.

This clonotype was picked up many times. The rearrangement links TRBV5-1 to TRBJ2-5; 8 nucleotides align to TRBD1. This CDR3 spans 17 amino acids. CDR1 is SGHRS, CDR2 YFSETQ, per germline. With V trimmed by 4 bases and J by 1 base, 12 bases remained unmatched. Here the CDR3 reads CASSRQGMSVSQETQYF. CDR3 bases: TGCGCCAGCAGCCGACAGGGGATGAGTGTGTCCCAAGAGACCCAGTACTTC.

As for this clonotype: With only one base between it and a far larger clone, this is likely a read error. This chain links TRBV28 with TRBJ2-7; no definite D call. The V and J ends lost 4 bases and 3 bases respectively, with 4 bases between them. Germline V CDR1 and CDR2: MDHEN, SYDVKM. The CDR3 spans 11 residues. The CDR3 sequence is CASSWSYEQYF. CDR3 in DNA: TGTGCCAGCAGTTGGAGCTACGAGCAGTACTTC.

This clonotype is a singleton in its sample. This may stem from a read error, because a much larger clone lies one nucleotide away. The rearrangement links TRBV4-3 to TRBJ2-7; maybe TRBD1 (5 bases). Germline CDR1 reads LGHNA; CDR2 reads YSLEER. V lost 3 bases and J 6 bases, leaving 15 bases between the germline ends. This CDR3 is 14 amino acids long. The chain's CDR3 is CASSQSPRAGEQYF. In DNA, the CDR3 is TGCGCCAGCAGCCAGAGCCCCAGGGCTGGCGAGCAGTACTTC.

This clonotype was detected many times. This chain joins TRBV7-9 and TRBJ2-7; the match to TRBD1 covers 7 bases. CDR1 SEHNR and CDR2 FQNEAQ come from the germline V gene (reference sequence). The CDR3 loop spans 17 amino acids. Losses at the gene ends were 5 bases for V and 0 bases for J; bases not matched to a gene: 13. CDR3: CASSLRPLDRSSYEQYF. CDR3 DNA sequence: TGTGCCAGCAGCCTTCGCCCTTTGGACAGGAGCTCCTACGAGCAGTACTTC.

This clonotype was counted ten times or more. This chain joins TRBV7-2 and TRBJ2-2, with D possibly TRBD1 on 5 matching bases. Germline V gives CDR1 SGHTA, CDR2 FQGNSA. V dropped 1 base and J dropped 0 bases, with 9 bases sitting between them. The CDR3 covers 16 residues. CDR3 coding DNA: TGTGCCAGCAGCTTAGTCAGGGCTTCGAACACCGGGGAGCTGTTTTTT. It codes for CASSLVRASNTGELFF.

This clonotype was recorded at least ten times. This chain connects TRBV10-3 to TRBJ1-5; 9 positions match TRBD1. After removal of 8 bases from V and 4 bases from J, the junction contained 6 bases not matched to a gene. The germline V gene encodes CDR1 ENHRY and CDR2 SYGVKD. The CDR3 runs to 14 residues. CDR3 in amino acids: CAISLDRGNQPQHF. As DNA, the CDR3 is TGTGCCATCTCTCTGGACAGGGGTAATCAGCCCCAGCATTTT.

The DNA for the CDR3 is TGTGCCGCCGTCGGGAGCTCCTACGAGCAGTACTTC. Encoded protein: CAAVGSSYEQYF. The genes are TRBV6-6 and TRBJ2-7; tentative D call: TRBD2 (6 bases). V was pared by 11 bases and J by 0 bases, with 11 bases between. Germline CDR1 MNHNY, CDR2 SVGAGI (reference sequence). The CDR3 extends over 12 amino acids.

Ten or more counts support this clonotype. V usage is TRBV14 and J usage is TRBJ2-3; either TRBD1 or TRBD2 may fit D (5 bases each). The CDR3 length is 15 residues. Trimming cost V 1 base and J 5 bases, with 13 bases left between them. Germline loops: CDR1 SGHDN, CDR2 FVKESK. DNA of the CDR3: TGTGCCAGCAGCCAAGCCGGCCCAGGGAGAGATACGCAGTATTTT. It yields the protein CASSQAGPGRDTQYF.

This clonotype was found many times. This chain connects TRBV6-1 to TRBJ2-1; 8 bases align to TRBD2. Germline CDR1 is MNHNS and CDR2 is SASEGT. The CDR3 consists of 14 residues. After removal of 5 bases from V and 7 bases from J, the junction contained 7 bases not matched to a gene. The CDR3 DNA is TGTGCCAGCAGTCCCCGGGGGGGGTTGAATGAGCAGTTCTTC. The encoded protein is CASSPRGGLNEQFF.

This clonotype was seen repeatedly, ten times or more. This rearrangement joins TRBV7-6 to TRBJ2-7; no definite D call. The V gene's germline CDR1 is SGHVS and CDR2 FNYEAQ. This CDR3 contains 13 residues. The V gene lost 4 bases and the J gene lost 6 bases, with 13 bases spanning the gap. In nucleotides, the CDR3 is TGTGCCAGCAGCTCGACCCCCGTGGGCGAGCAGTACTTC. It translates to CASSSTPVGEQYF.

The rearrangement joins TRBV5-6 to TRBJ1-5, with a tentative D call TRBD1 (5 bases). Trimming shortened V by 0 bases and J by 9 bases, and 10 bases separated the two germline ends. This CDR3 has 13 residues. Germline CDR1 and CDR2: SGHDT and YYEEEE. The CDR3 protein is CASSLGTGGPQHF. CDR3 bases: TGTGCCAGCAGCTTGGGCACAGGAGGGCCCCAGCATTTT.

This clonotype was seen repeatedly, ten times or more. CDR3 region: CSVGALTGVQTGELFF. CDR3 bases: TGCAGCGTTGGGGCTCTAACGGGAGTACAAACCGGGGAGCTGTTTTTT. The chain has TRBV29-1 and TRBJ2-2; D might be TRBD2 (6 bases). V was trimmed by 4 bases and J by 5 bases, leaving 20 bases between them. This CDR3 comprises 16 residues. CDR1 is SQVTM and CDR2 is ANQGSEA in the germline V gene.

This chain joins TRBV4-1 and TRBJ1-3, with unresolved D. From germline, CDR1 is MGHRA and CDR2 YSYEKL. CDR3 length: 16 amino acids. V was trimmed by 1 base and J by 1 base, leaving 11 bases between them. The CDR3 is CASSQGLGQSGNTIYF. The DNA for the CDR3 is TGCGCCAGCAGCCAAGGGTTAGGGCAGTCTGGAAACACCATATATTTT.

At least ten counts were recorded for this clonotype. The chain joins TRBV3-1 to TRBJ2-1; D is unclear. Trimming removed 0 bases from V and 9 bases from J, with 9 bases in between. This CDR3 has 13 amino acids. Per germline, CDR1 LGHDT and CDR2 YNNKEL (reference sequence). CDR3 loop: CASSQDRGSEQFF. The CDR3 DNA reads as TGTGCCAGCAGCCAAGATCGTGGAAGTGAGCAGTTCTTC.

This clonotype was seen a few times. Here the CDR3 DNA reads TGTGCCGCCCAAGCCACAGGGGCCGGGGCCAACGTCCTGACTTTC. This sequence encodes CAAQATGAGANVLTF. The chain has TRBV6-6 and TRBJ2-6; TRBD1 matches 7 bases. The germline gives CDR1 MNHNY, CDR2 SVGAGI (reference sequence). CDR3 length: 15 residues. Germline trimming cut 11 bases from V and 4 bases from J; bases unmatched to any gene: 11.

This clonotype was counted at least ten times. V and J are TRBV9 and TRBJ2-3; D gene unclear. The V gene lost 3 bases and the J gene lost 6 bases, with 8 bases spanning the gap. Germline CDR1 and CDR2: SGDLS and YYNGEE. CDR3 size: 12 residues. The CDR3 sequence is CASSDQEDTQYF. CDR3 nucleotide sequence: TGTGCCAGCAGCGATCAGGAGGATACGCAGTATTTT.

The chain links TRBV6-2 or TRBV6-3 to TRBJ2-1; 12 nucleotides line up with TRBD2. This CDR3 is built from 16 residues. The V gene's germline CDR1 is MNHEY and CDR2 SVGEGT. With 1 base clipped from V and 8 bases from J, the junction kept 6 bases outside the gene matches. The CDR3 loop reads CASSYWATSGSDEQFF. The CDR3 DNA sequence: TGTGCCAGCAGTTACTGGGCGACTAGCGGGAGTGATGAGCAGTTCTTC.